The T cell receptor beta chain under discussion was sequenced for a study of CD8+CD57+ T cells in acquired aplastic anemia. Study summary: The mean DNA yield obtained from sorted CD4+ and CD8+ cells came to 3 to 3.5 ug. Healthy donor CD4+ samples were sequenced to a depth that averaged approximately 9.9 million reads. The study, taken as a whole, reports: The CD8+ Simpson's diversity of patients and controls was not significantly different. About 28 sequences, all CD8+ CDR3, were shared between patients and controls.

In the case of this clonotype: Its specificity is unknown.

It was genomic DNA that served as the template for profiling TCR beta VDJ and CDR3. TCRdb itself ran the reads through MiXCR, one entry per CDR3 protein. Found here are 100,000 to 150,000 distinct CDR3 sequences, over 45% of them singletons; the top ten hold roughly 2.6%. This CDR3 comprises 17 residues. The germline CDR1 and CDR2 sequences are SGHRS and YFSETQ. The ends lost 0 bases at V and 3 bases at J; junction bases unmatched: 8. The clonotype originates from a human donor in good health, serving as a control. The V call is TRBV5-1, the J call TRBJ2-3; 9 bases line up with TRBD1. The specimen sequenced was sorted CD4+, CD8+, or CD8+CD57+ T cells (not recorded which) from PBMCs. The CDR3 nucleotides read TGCGCCAGCAGCTTGGCCGGGACAGGGTTCAAAACAGATACGCAGTATTTT. It encodes CASSLAGTGFKTDTQYF.